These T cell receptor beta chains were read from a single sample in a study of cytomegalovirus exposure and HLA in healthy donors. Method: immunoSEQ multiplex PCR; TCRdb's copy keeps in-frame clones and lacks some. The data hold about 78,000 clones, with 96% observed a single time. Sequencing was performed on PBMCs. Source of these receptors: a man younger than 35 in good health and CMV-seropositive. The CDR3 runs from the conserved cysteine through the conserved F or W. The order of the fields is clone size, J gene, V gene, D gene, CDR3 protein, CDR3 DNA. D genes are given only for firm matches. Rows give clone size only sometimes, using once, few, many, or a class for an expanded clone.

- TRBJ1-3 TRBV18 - CASSPQESGNTIYF TGTGCCAGCTCACCTCAGGAATCTGGAAACACCATATATTTT
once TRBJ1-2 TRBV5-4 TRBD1 CASSYHYVDRGSEGYTF TGTGCCAGCAGCTACCATTACGTGGACAGGGGGTCGGAGGGCTACACCTTC
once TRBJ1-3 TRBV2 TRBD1 CASSENRGSNGNTIYF TGTGCCAGCAGTGAAAACAGGGGAAGTAATGGAAACACCATATATTTT
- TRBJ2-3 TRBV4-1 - CASSRGLTTDTQYF TGCGCCAGCAGCCGGGGACTTACCACAGATACGCAGTATTTT
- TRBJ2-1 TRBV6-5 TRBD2 CASRAGLAAYNEQFF TGTGCCAGCAGGGCCGGACTAGCGGCCTACAATGAGCAGTTCTTC
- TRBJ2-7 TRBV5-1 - CASSNSDGYEQYF TGCGCCAGCAGTAATAGCGACGGCTACGAGCAGTACTTC
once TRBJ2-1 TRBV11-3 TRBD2 CASSLGASGRGGEQFF TGTGCCAGCAGCTTAGGGGCTAGCGGGAGGGGGGGTGAGCAGTTCTTC
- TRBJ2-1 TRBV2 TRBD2 CASSETASGADNEQFF TGTGCCAGCAGTGAAACGGCTAGCGGGGCGGACAATGAGCAGTTCTTC
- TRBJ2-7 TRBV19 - CASSMASYYEQYF TGTGCCAGTAGTATGGCCAGTTACTACGAGCAGTACTTC
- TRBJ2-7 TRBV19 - CASTGGSSYEQYF TGTGCCAGTACTGGCGGAAGCTCCTACGAGCAGTACTTC
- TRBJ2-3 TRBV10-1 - CASSESGITSFSDTQYF TGCGCCAGCAGTGAGTCGGGTATAACTAGTTTTTCAGATACGCAGTATTTT
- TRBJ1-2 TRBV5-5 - CASSYGTLGGYTF TGTGCCAGCAGTTACGGGACTTTGGGAGGCTACACCTTC
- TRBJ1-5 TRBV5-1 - CASSTGDSNQPQHF TGCGCCAGCTCCACAGGAGATAGCAATCAGCCCCAGCATTTT
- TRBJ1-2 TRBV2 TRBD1 CASSDRGGPYGYTF TGTGCCAGCAGCGACCGAGGGGGCCCCTATGGCTACACCTTC
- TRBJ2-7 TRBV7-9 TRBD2 CASSFGTSGSYEQYF TGTGCCAGCAGCTTTGGGACTAGCGGGAGCTACGAGCAGTACTTC
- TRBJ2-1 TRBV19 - CASSFADSSYNEQFF TGTGCCAGTAGTTTCGCGGACAGCTCCTACAATGAGCAGTTCTTC
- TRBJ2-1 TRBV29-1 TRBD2 CSSRGSSGSSSNEQFF TGCAGCAGTCGGGGGTCTAGCGGGAGTTCATCCAATGAGCAGTTCTTC
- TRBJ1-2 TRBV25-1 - CASSEGGGGIGGGYTF TGTGCCAGCAGTGAAGGAGGCGGCGGAATAGGTGGTGGCTACACCTTC
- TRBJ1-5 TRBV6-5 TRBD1 CASSSRTGSGQPQHF TGTGCCAGCAGTTCCCGGACAGGGTCGGGTCAGCCCCAGCATTTT
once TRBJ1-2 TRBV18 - CASSPPTVAYGYTF TGTGCCAGCTCACCTCCGACAGTCGCATATGGCTACACCTTC
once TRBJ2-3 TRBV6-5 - CASGTSGSDTQYF TGTGCCAGCGGGACAAGCGGATCAGATACGCAGTATTTT
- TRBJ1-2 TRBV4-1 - CASSQETGYGYTF TGCGCCAGCAGCCAAGAGACAGGCTATGGCTACACCTTC
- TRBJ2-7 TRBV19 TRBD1 CASSQGQMFYEQYF TGTGCCAGTAGCCAGGGACAGATGTTCTACGAGCAGTACTTC
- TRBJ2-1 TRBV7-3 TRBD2 CASSLSVVLAGEGRQFF TGTGCCAGCAGCTTATCCGTCGTACTAGCGGGAGAGGGGAGGCAGTTCTTC
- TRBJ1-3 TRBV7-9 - CASSLSRQGPNTIYF TGTGCCAGCAGCTTATCGAGGCAGGGCCCAAACACCATATATTTT
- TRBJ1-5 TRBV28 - CASILGGASNQPQHF TGTGCCAGCATCCTGGGGGGGGCAAGCAATCAGCCCCAGCATTTT
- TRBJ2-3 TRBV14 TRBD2 CASSPKRDRRTDTQYF TGTGCCAGCAGCCCCAAGCGGGATCGACGCACAGATACGCAGTATTTT
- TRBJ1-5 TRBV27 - CASSSTGTQPQHF TGTGCCAGCAGTTCTACAGGGACTCAGCCCCAGCATTTT
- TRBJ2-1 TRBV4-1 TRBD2 CASSQPGLAGINEQFF TGCGCCAGCAGCCAGCCGGGACTAGCGGGTATAAATGAGCAGTTCTTC